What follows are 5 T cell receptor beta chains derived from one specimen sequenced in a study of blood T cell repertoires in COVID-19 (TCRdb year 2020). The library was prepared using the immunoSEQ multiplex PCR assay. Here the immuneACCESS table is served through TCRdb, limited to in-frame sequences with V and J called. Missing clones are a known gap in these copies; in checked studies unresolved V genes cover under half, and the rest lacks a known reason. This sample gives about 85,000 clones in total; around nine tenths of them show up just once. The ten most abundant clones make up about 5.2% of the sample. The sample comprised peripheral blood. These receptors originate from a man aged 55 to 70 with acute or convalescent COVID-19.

The CDR3 region has the DNA TGTGCCTGGAGCACCGGGACAGGGAGCTCTGGGGCCAACGTCCTGACTTTC. Protein: CAWSTGTGSSGANVLTF. The chain carries TRBV30 and TRBJ2-6, with TRBD1 matching 9 bases. V lost 3 bases to trimming and J lost 0 bases; unmatched junction nucleotides: 6. In germline, CDR1 is GTSNPN, CDR2 SVGIG (reference sequence). The CDR3 has 17 amino acids.

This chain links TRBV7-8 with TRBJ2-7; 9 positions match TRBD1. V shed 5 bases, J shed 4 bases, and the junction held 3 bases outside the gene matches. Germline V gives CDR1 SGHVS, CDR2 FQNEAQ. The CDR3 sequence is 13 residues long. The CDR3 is CASSTGQGYEQYF. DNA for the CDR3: TGTGCCAGCAGCACCGGACAGGGGTACGAGCAGTACTTC.

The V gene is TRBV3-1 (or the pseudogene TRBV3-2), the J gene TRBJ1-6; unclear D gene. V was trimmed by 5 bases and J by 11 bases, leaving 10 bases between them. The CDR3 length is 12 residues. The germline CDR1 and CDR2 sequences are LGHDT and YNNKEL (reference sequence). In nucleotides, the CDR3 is TGTGCCAGCAGCAGCAACCAAACACCCCTCCACTTT. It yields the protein CASSSNQTPLHF.

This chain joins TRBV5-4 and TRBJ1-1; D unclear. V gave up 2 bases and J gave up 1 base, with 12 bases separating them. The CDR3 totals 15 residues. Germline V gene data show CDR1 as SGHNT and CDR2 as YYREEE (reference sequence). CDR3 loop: CASSFMEPPNTEAFF. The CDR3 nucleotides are TGTGCCAGCAGCTTTATGGAGCCACCGAACACTGAAGCTTTCTTT.

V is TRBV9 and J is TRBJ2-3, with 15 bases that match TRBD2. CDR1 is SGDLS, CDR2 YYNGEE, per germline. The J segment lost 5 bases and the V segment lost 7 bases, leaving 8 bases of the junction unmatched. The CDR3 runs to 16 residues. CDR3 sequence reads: CASGWTSGGAGDTQYF. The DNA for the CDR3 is TGTGCCAGCGGGTGGACTAGCGGGGGGGCCGGAGATACGCAGTATTTT. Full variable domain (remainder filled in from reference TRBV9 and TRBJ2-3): DSGVTQTPKHLITATGQRVTLRCSPRSGDLSVYWYQQSLDQGLQFLIQYYNGEERAKGNILERFSAQQFPDLHSELNLSSLELGDSALYFCASGWTSGGAGDTQYFGPGTRLTVL.